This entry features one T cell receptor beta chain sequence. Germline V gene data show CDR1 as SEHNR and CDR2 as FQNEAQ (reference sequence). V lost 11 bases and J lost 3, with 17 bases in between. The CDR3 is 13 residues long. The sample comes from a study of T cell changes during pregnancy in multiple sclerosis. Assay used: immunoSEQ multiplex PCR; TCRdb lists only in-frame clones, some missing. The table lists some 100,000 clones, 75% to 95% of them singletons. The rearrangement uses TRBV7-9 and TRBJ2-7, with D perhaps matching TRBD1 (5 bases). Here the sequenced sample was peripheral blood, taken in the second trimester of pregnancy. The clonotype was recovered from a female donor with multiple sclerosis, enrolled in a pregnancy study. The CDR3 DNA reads TGTGCCTGGGGCCCTAGATGGGGCTACGAGCAGTACTTC. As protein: CAWGPRWGYEQYF.